This T cell receptor (beta chain) came from a study of neurological immune-mediated disorders. Findings and limits, study-wide: None of the CDR3 amino acid sequences of expanded clones recurred across subjects, suggesting private repertoires in all groups.

In its sample, this clonotype was seen many times. The antigen is unknown. The cDNA was generated through 5'RACE incorporating 10-nucleotide random UMIs. Every sequencing run generated over 160 million TCR-beta sequences from 15-18 subjects. Each CDR3 protein gets one entry after TCRdb re-called the 5' RACE reads with MiXCR. Of around 130,000 distinct CDR3 sequences in the sample, approximately 3.2% were seen once. For the unsorted libraries, 2 million PBMCs stored at -80 C served as input. The source material was PBMCs. This receptor was identified in a woman aged 25-40 years with multiple sclerosis.

CDR3: CSASERERSTDTQYF. CDR3 nucleotide sequence: TGCAGTGCCAGTGAGAGGGAACGAAGCACAGATACGCAGTATTTT. V and J are TRBV20-1 and TRBJ2-3; TRBD2 is a possible D gene (5 bases). The CDR3 consists of 15 residues. The germline V gene encodes CDR1 DFQATT and CDR2 SNEGSKA (reference sequence). V was cut by 6 bases and J by 0 bases, with 16 bases left in between.